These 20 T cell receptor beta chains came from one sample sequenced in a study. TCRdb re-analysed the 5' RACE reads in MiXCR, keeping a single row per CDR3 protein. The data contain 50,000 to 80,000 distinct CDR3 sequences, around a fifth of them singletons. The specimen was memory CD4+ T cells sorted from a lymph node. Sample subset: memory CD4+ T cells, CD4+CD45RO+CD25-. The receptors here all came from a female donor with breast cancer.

This CDR3 reads CASGAGTAHSSGNTIYF. The CDR3 DNA reads as TGCGCCAGCGGCGCCGGGACAGCTCACAGCTCTGGAAACACCATATATTTT. The chain uses TRBV5-1 and TRBJ1-3, with 7 bases matching TRBD1. Unmatched junction bases numbered 13, after V lost 7 bases and J lost 0 bases. The V gene's germline CDR1 is SGHRS and CDR2 YFSETQ. This CDR3 is 17 amino acids long.

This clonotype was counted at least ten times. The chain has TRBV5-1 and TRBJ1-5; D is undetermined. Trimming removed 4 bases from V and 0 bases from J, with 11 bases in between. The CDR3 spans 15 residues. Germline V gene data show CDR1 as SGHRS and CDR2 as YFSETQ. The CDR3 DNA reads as TGCGCCAGCAGCCTCGCGGGTTTTAGCAATCAGCCCCAGCATTTT. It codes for CASSLAGFSNQPQHF.

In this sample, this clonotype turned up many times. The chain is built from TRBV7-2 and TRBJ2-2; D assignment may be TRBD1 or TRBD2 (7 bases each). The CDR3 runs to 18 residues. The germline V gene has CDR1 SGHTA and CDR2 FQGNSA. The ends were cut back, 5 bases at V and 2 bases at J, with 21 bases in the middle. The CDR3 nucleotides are TGTGCCAGCAGCATCAAAGGGACAGCGGGAATTAACACCGGGGAGCTGTTTTTT. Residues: CASSIKGTAGINTGELFF.

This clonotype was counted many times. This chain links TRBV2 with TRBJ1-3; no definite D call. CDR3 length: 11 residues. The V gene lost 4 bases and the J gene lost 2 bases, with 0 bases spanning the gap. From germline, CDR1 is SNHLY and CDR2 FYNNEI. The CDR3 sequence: CASSAGNTIYF. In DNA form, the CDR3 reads TGTGCCAGCAGTGCTGGAAACACCATATATTTT.

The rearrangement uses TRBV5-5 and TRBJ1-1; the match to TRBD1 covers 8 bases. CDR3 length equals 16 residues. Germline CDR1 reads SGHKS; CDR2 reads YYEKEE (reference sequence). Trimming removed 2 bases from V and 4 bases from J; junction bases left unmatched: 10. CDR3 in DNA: TGTGCCAGCAGCTTTGGGGCCACGGACAGGGCCACTGAAGCTTTCTTT. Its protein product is CASSFGATDRATEAFF.

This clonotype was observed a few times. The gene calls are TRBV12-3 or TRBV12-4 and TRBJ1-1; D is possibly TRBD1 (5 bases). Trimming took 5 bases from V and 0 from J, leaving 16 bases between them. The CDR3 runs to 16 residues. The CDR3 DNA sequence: TGTGCCAGCAGTCTCCGCGGGGGTGGCATGAACACTGAAGCTTTCTTT. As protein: CASSLRGGGMNTEAFF.

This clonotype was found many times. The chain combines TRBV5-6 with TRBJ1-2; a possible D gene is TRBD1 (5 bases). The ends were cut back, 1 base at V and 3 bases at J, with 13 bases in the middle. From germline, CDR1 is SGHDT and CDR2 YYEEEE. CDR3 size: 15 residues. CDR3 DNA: TGTGCCAGCAGCTTGAAGGCAGGGACCTACTATGGCTACACCTTC. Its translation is CASSLKAGTYYGYTF. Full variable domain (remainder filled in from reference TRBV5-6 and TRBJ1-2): DAGVTQSPTHLIKTRGQQVTLRCSPKSGHDTVSWYQQALGQGPQFIFQYYEEEERQRGNFPDRFSGHQFPNYSSELNVNALLLGDSALYLCASSLKAGTYYGYTFGSGTRLTVV.

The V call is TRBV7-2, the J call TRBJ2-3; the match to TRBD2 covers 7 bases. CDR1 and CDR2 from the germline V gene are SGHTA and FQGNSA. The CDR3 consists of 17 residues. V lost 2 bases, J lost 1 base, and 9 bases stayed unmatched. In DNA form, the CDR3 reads TGTGCCAGCAGCTTAAGGTTATCAGCGGGACGCACAGATACGCAGTATTTT. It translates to CASSLRLSAGRTDTQYF.

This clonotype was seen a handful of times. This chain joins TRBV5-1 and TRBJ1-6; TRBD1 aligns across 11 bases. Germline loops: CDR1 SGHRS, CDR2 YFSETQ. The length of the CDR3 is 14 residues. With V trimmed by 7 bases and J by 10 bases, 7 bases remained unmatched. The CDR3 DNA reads TGCGCCAGCCATAAGGGACAGGGGGTGTCACCCCTCCACTTT. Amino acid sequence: CASHKGQGVSPLHF.

CDR3 sequence reads: CASSQEGGTPADYGYTF. The CDR3 bases are TGTGCCAGCAGCCAAGAAGGGGGGACCCCAGCGGACTATGGCTACACCTTC. The genes are TRBV4-2 and TRBJ1-2; weak D call: TRBD1 (6 bases). The germline V gene has CDR1 LGHNA and CDR2 YNFKEQ. The CDR3 covers 17 residues. Trimming left V 0 bases short and J 3 bases short, with 17 bases between.

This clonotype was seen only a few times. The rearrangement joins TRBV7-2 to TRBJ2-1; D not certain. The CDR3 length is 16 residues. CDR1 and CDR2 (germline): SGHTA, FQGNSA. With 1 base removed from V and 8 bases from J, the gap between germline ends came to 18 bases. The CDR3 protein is CASSLDRLLSPDEQFF. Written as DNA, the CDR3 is TGTGCCAGCAGCTTAGATAGGTTACTTAGTCCGGATGAGCAGTTCTTC.

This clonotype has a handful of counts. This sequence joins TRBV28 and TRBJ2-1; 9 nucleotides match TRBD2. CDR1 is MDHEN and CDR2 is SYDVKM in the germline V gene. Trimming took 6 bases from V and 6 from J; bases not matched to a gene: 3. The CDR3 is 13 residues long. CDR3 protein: CASRTGLANEQFF. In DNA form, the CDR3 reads TGTGCCAGCAGAACGGGACTAGCCAATGAGCAGTTCTTC. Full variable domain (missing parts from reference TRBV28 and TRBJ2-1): DVKVTQSSRYLVKRTGEKVFLECVQDMDHENMFWYRQDPGLGLRLIYFSYDVKMKEKGDIPEGYSVSREKKERFSLILESASTNQTSMYLCASRTGLANEQFFGPGTRLTVL.

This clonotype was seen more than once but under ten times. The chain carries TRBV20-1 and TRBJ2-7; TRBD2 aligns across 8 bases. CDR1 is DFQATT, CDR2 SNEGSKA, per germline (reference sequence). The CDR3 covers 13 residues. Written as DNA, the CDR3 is TGCAGCGTCCGAGGCGGGAGGACCTACGAGCAGTACTTC. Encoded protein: CSVRGGRTYEQYF.

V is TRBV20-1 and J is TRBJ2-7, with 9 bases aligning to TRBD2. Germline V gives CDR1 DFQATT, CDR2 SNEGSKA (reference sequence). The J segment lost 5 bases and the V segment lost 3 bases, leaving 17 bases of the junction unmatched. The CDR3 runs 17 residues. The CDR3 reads CSASNRGRAVYYDEQYF. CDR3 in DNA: TGCAGTGCTAGTAATCGCGGGAGGGCCGTCTACTATGACGAGCAGTACTTC.

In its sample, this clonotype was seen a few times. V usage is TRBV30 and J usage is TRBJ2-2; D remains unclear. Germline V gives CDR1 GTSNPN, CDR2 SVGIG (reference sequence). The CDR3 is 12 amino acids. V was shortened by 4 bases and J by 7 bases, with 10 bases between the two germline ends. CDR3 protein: CAWIRQHGELFF. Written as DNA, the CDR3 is TGTGCCTGGATAAGGCAACACGGGGAGCTGTTTTTT.

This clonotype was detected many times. DNA for the CDR3: TGTGCCAGCAGCTTACAGGCCCCGGGGGCCAACGTCCTGACTTTC. It yields the protein CASSLQAPGANVLTF. This chain joins TRBV7-2 and TRBJ2-6; D is unclear. V shed 2 bases and J shed 4 bases, with 9 bases lying between them. CDR1 is SGHTA, CDR2 FQGNSA, per germline. This CDR3 contains 15 residues. Full variable domain (outside the CDR3, taken from reference TRBV7-2 and TRBJ2-6): GAGVSQSPSNKVTEKGKDVELRCDPISGHTALYWYRQSLGQGLEFLIYFQGNSAPDKSGLPSDRFSAERTGGSVSTLTIQRTQQEDSAVYLCASSLQAPGANVLTFGAGSRLTVL.

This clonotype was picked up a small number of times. The CDR3: CASSLDRGSYEQYF. The CDR3 DNA is TGCGCCAGCAGCTTGGATCGGGGGTCCTACGAGCAGTACTTC. The chain recombines TRBV5-1 with TRBJ2-7; tentative D call: TRBD2 (6 bases). The ends were cut back, 0 bases at V and 1 base at J, with 8 bases in the middle. This CDR3 is 14 amino acids long. In germline, CDR1 is SGHRS, CDR2 YFSETQ.

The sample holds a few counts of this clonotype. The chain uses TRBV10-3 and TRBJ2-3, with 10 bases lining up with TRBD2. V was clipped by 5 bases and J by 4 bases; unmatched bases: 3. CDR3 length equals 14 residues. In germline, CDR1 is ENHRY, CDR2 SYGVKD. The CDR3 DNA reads TGTGCCATCAGTTCCACTAGCGGGGCAGATACGCAGTATTTT. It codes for CAISSTSGADTQYF.

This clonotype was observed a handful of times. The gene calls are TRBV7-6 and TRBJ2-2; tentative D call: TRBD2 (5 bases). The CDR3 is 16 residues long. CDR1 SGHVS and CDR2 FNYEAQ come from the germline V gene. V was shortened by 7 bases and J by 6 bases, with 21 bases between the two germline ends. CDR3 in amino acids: CASTLGPTRGSGELFF. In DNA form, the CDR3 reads TGTGCCAGCACCCTAGGCCCAACGCGCGGGTCCGGGGAGCTGTTTTTT.

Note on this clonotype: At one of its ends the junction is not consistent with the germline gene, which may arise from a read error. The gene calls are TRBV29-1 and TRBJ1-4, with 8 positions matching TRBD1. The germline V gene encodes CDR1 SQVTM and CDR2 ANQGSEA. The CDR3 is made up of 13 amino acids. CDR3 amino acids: CSVAKDRAGKLLF. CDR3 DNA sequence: TGCAGCGTCGCCAAGGACAGGGCCGGAAAACTGCTTTTT.